The table lists the clone carrying this TCR beta chain with a few counts. The antigen is not known. This specimen belongs to a study of cytomegalovirus exposure and HLA in healthy donors. Points from the study as a whole: Highly shared sequence variants in one cluster were likely a sequencing artifact. Looking again later, the authors saw that most CMV-associated TCR beta chains seemed HLA-restricted. Versus the roughly 690-donor mean, an Asian-associated ancestry cluster reportedly showed fewer N-insertions in a later analysis.

Primers included in the PCR were 60 Vbeta and 13 Jbeta primers. Sequenced by immunoSEQ multiplex PCR; TCRdb stores in-frame clones only, minus some. The sample lists approximately 110,000 clones; around 62% were seen once. CDR1 SGHNT and CDR2 YENEEA come from the germline V gene. Trimming stripped 5 bases from V and 2 bases from J, with 14 bases between. The CDR3 contains 15 residues. Every donor was a healthy person donating bone marrow. This rearrangement joins TRBV11-3 to TRBJ2-3, with a tentative D call TRBD2 (7 bases). The receptor was isolated from a man aged 30-40 years in good health and CMV-seropositive. The specimen sequenced was PBMCs. The CDR3 sequence is CASSPGGLVTDTQYF. The CDR3 DNA sequence: TGTGCCAGCAGCCCGGGGGGCCTCGTCACAGATACGCAGTATTTT. The entire variable domain, with the rest obtained from reference TRBV11-3 and TRBJ2-3, is as follows: EAGVVQSPRYKIIEKKQPVAFWCNPISGHNTLYWYLQNLGQGPELLIRYENEEAVDDSQLPKDRFSAERLKGVDSTLKIQPAELGDSAVYLCASSPGGLVTDTQYFGPGTRLTVL.